The clone carrying this TCR beta chain was observed a single time. This sample stems from a study of blood T cell repertoires in COVID-19. Overall study context: T cells, B-cell-depleted T cells, or PBMCs provided the cDNA or gDNA that served as material.

The germline V gene encodes CDR1 KGHSH and CDR2 LQKENI. Trimming took 6 bases from V and 5 from J; bases not matched to a gene: 9. This CDR3 comprises 14 residues. Only in-frame clones appear in the TCRdb table, and some are missing; sequencing was by immunoSEQ multiplex PCR. The sample includes 100,000 or so clones, roughly four fifths of them seen just once. The chain combines TRBV18 with TRBJ1-2; 7 bases match TRBD1. This sequence originates from a human donor in a cohort sampled during active COVID-19. The source material was peripheral blood. DNA for the CDR3: TGTGCCAGCTCCCTGGACAGGAATCTTTATGGCTACACCTTC. It yields the protein CASSLDRNLYGYTF.